Listed here are 6 T cell receptor beta chains from one sample, sequenced in a study of T cells after yellow fever vaccination. TCRdb independently ran MiXCR on the 5' RACE reads; one entry per CDR3 protein. Altogether 100,000 to 150,000 distinct CDR3 sequences are present, 7.4% being singletons, with the ten largest covering 2.5%. The sequences come from CD4+ T cells sorted from PBMCs, collected approximately 11 days after the first yellow fever vaccination. The receptors come from a man aged 18 to 29 who received the YFV17D yellow fever vaccine.

The sample holds many counts of this clonotype. The chain is built from TRBV28 and TRBJ1-2; D is unresolved. Germline V gives CDR1 MDHEN, CDR2 SYDVKM. The length of the CDR3 is 13 residues. Trimming removed 2 bases from V and 5 bases from J, with 9 bases in between. In nucleotides, the CDR3 is TGTGCCAGCAGTTTAGGCGGGCCGTATGGCTACACCTTC. This translates into CASSLGGPYGYTF.

There are many counts of this clonotype. V is TRBV11-2 and J is TRBJ2-2, with D perhaps being TRBD1 or TRBD2 (5 bases each). This CDR3 comprises 15 residues. Between the trimmed V and J ends, which lost 5 bases and 6 bases, there was a span of 16 bases. Germline CDR1 is SGHAT and CDR2 is FQNNGV. The CDR3 nucleotides read TGTGCCAGCAGCCTCCTGAGGGGTCGCGCCGGGGAGCTGTTTTTT. Residues: CASSLLRGRAGELFF.

With respect to this clonotype: One base away lies a much larger clone, so this may be a sequencing read error. The chain carries TRBV7-2 and TRBJ1-5; 7 bases are shared with TRBD1. V shed 5 bases and J 4 bases; nucleotides not matched to a gene: 8. The CDR3 sequence is 15 residues long. Germline-derived CDR1 and CDR2 are SGHTA and FQGNSA. The DNA for the CDR3 is TGTGCCAGCAGCCCTGTCGGGACAGCGAATCAGCCCCAGCATTTT. Translation: CASSPVGTANQPQHF.

The CDR3 coding sequence is TGCGCCAGCAGCTTGGGTTCGGGGGTGAACACCGGGGAGCTGTTTTTT. This translates into CASSLGSGVNTGELFF. The chain combines TRBV5-1 with TRBJ2-2, with D maybe TRBD2 (6 bases). Germline V CDR1 and CDR2: SGHRS, YFSETQ. The CDR3 length is 16 residues. V lost 0 bases to trimming and J lost 1 base, with 10 bases between them.

This clonotype has a count of ten or more. The V gene is TRBV5-1, the J gene TRBJ2-5; D is perhaps TRBD1 (5 bases). V was pared by 2 bases and J by 4 bases, with 9 bases between. Germline V CDR1 and CDR2: SGHRS, YFSETQ. This CDR3 is built from 13 residues. The CDR3 here is CASSFLGVETQYF. Written as DNA, the CDR3 is TGCGCCAGCAGCTTTCTAGGGGTAGAGACCCAGTACTTC.

This clonotype came up many times. This chain connects TRBV3-1 to TRBJ1-2; the D is unclear. This CDR3 spans 15 amino acids. Trimming removed 0 bases at V and 4 bases at J, with 12 bases between. Germline V lookup: CDR1 LGHDT, CDR2 YNNKEL (reference sequence). The CDR3 DNA sequence: TGTGCCAGCAGCCAAGATATGGCCATCAGCTATGGCTACACCTTC. Residues: CASSQDMAISYGYTF.